One T cell receptor (beta chain) is described in this entry. The data derive from a study of CD8+ T cells in alopecia areata. Germline CDR1 SQVTM, CDR2 ANQGSEA. The germline V and J ends were trimmed by 3 bases and 1 base, with 8 bases remaining between them. The CDR3 covers 13 residues. The authors extracted RNA and reverse transcribed it into cDNA as the sequencing template. Clones were sequenced by immunoSEQ multiplex PCR, and TCRdb holds only the in-frame ones, with some missing. The sample shows about 190,000 clones, 60% of them seen only once. Treatment indicated: oral pan-JAK inhibitor, 5-10 mg twice daily.

The chain couples TRBV29-1 to TRBJ2-3; D not certain. The origin of this receptor is a human donor with alopecia areata. Sample: CD4+ T cells sorted from blood, taken at week 4, from a patient treated with tofacitinib. CDR3 sequence reads: CSVEALGTDTQYF. CDR3 bases: TGCAGCGTTGAGGCTTTAGGCACAGATACGCAGTATTTT.